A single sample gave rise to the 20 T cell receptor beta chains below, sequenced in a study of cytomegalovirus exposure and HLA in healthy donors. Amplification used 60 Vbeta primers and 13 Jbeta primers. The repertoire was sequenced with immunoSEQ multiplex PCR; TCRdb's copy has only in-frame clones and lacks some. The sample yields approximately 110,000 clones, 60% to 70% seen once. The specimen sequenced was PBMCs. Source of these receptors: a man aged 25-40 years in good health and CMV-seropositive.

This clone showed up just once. CDR3 region: CASSDRGLNTEAFF. The CDR3 DNA sequence: TGTGCCAGCAGTGACAGGGGCCTGAACACTGAAGCTTTCTTT. The chain uses TRBV2 and TRBJ1-1, with a possible D match to TRBD1 (6 bases). V was shortened by 3 bases and J by 0 bases, with 8 bases between the two germline ends. This CDR3 region has 14 residues. Germline V gene lookup returns CDR1 SNHLY and CDR2 FYNNEI.

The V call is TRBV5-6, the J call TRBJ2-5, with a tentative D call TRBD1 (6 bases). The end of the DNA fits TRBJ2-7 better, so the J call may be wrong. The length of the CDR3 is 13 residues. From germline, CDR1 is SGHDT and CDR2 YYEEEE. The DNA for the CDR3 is TGTGCCAGCAGCCTGCAGGGGCTCTACGAGCAGTACTTC. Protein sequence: CASSLQGLYEQYF.

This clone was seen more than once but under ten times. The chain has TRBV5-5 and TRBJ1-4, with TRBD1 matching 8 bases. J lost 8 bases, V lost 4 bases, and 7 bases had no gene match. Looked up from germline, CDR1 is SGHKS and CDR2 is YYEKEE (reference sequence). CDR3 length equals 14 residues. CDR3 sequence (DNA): TGTGCCAGCAGCCAGACAGGGGTACGGGAAAAACTGTTTTTT. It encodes CASSQTGVREKLFF.

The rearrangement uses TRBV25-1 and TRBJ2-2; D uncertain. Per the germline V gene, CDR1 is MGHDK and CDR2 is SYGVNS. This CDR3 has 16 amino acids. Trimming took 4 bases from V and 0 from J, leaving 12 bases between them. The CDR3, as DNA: TGTGCCAGCAGTGGATCCCCGACATCGAACACCGGGGAGCTGTTTTTT. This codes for CASSGSPTSNTGELFF.

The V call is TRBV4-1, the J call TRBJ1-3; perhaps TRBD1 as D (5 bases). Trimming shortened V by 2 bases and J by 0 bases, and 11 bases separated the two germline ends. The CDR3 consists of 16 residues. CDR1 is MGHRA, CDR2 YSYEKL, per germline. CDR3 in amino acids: CASSQWRDLSGNTIYF. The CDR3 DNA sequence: TGCGCCAGCAGCCAATGGCGGGACCTCTCTGGAAACACCATATATTTT.

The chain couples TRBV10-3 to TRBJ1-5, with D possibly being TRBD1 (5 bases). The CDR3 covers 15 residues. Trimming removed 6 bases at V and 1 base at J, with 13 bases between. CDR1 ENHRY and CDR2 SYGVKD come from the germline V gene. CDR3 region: CAISRSGDSNQPQHF. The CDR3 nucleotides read TGTGCCATCAGCCGATCGGGGGACAGCAATCAGCCCCAGCATTTT.

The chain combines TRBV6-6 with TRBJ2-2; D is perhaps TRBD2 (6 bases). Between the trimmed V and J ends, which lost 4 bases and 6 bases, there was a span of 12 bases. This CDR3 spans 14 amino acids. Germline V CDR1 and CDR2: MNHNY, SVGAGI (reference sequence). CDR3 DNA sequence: TGTGCCAGCAGTTTCGCCGGGGGACCCGGGGAGCTGTTTTTT. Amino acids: CASSFAGGPGELFF.

The CDR3 reads CASSRTGGEKLFF. In DNA, the CDR3 is TGTGCCAGTAGCCGGACAGGGGGTGAAAAACTGTTTTTT. This chain connects TRBV19 to TRBJ1-4, with 10 bases identical to TRBD1. This CDR3 region has 13 residues. The V gene end was trimmed by 6 bases and the J gene end by 7 bases; junction bases not matched to a gene: 2. CDR1 is LNHDA and CDR2 is SQIVND in the germline V gene (reference sequence).

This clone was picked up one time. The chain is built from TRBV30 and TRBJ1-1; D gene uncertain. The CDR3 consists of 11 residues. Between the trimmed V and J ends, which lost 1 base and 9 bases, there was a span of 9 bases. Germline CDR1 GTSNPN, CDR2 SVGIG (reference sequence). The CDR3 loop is CAWSGSGQAFF. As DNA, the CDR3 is TGTGCCTGGAGTGGGTCAGGTCAAGCTTTCTTT.

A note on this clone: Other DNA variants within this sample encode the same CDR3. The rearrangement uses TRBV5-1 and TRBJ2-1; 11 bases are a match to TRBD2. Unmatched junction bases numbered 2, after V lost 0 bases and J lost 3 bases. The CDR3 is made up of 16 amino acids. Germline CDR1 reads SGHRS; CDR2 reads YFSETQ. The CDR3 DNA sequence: TGCGCCAGCAGCTTGGTTCTAGCGGGGGGCTACAATGAGCAGTTCTTC. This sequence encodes CASSLVLAGGYNEQFF.

This CDR3 reads CASSLGLAGANEQFF. CDR3 coding DNA: TGTGCCAGCAGCTTAGGGCTAGCGGGGGCCAATGAGCAGTTCTTC. The chain uses TRBV13 and TRBJ2-1; 10 nucleotides agree with TRBD2. The CDR3 is 15 residues long. The V gene's germline CDR1 is PRHDT and CDR2 FYEKMQ (reference sequence). J was trimmed by 6 bases and V by 0 bases; bases with no gene match: 2.

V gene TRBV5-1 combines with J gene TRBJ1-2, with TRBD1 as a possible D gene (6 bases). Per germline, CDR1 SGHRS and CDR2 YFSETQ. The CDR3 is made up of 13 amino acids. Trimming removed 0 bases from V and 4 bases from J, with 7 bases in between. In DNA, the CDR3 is TGCGCCAGCAGCTTGGGGGGGCCCTATGGCTACACCTTC. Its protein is CASSLGGPYGYTF. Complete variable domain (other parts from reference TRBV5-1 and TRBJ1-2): KAGVTQTPRYLIKTRGQQVTLSCSPISGHRSVSWYQQTPGQGLQFLFEYFSETQRNKGNFPGRFSGRQFSNSRSEMNVSTLELGDSALYLCASSLGGPYGYTFGSGTRLTVV.

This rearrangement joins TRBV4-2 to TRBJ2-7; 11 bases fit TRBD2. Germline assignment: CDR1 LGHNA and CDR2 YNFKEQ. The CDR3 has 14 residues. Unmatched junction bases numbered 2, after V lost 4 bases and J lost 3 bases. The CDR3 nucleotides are TGTGCCAGCAGCCCGACTAGCGGGGACTACGAGCAGTACTTC. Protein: CASSPTSGDYEQYF.

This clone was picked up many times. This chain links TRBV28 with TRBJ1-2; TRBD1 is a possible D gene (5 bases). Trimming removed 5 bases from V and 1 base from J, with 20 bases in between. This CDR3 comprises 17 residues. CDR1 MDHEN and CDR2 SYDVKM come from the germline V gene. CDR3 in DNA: TGTGCCAGCAGTAAGGGACGCGGGGAGAATTATAACTATGGCTACACCTTC. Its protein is CASSKGRGENYNYGYTF.

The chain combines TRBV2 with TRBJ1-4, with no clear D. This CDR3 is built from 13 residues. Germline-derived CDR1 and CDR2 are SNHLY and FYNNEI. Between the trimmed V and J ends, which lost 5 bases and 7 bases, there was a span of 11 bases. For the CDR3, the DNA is TGTGCCAGCAGTTTTTTCGCCGGTGAAAAACTGTTTTTT. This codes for CASSFFAGEKLFF.

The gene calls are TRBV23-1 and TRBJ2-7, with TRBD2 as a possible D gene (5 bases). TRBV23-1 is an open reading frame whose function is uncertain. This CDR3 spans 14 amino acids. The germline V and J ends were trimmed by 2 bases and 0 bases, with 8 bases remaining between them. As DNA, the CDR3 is TGCGCCAGCAGTCAAAGTGGGAGCTCCTACGAGCAGTACTTC. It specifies CASSQSGSSYEQYF.

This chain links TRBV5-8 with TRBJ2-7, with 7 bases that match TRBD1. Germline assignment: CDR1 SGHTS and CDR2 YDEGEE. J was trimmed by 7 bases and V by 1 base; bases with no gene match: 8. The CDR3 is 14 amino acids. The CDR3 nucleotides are TGTGCCAGCAGCTTGACAGGGGAAGGGCGAGAGCAGTACTTC. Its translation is CASSLTGEGREQYF.

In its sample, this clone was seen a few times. The DNA of the CDR3 is TGTGCCAGCAGCTTGGGGGGGCCAGATAGCAATCAGCCCCAGCATTTT. Protein sequence: CASSLGGPDSNQPQHF. This chain uses TRBV5-4 with TRBJ1-5; a possible D gene is TRBD1 (6 bases). V lost 0 bases, J lost 0 bases, and 10 bases lay in between. CDR1 and CDR2 from the germline V gene are SGHNT and YYREEE (reference sequence). The length of the CDR3 is 16 residues. The full variable domain, with the rest looked up from reference TRBV5-4 and TRBJ1-5, is ETGVTQSPTHLIKTRGQQVTLRCSSQSGHNTVSWYQQALGQGPQFIFQYYREEENGRGNFPPRFSGLQFPNYSSELNVNALELDDSALYLCASSLGGPDSNQPQHFGDGTRLSIL.

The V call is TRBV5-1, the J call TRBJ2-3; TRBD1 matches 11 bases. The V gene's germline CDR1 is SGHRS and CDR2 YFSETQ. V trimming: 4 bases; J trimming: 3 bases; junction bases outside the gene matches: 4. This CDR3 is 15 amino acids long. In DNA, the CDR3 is TGCGCCAGCAGCAGGACAGGGGGCGGAACAGATACGCAGTATTTT. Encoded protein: CASSRTGGGTDTQYF.

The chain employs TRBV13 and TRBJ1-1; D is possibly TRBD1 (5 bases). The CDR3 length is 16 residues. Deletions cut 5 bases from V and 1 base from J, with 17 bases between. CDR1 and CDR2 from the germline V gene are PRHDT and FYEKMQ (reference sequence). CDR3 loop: CASSPPRGDWNTEAFF. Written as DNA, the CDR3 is TGTGCCAGCAGCCCCCCCCGGGGGGATTGGAACACTGAAGCTTTCTTT.